These 15 T cell receptor beta chains originate from one sample sequenced in a study of tumor T cells in aggressive B-cell lymphoma. Method: immunoSEQ multiplex PCR; TCRdb's copy keeps in-frame clones and lacks some. The data show 6,000 to 9,000 clones, under 85% seen once. The sequenced sample was tumor tissue. The receptors derive from an adult with diffuse large B cell lymphoma.

The chain is built from TRBV20-1 and TRBJ2-7; no firm D call. The V end lost 1 base, the J end lost 7 bases, and 8 bases lay between the germline ends. Germline V gene data show CDR1 as DFQATT and CDR2 as SNEGSKA (reference sequence). The CDR3 spans 11 residues. In DNA form, the CDR3 reads TGCAGTGCTAGAGCCGCGGAAGAGCAGTACTTC. This translates into CSARAAEEQYF.

For this clone: Germline is not matched at one junction end, which may reflect a read error. The chain uses TRBV11-1 and TRBJ2-3; tentatively, D is TRBD2 (6 bases). The CDR3 contains 16 residues. Germline V lookup: CDR1 SGHAT, CDR2 FQDESV (reference sequence). CDR3 in DNA: TGTGCCAGCAGCTTAGGGAGGGGCTATAGCACAGATACGCAATATTTT. Protein product: CASSLGRGYSTDTQYF.

CDR3 loop: CASSQDRRSSYEQYF. The DNA of the CDR3 is TGCGCCAGCAGCCAAGACAGGCGTAGCTCCTACGAGCAGTACTTC. This chain uses TRBV4-1 with TRBJ2-7, with D uncertain. The CDR3 contains 15 residues. CDR1 MGHRA and CDR2 YSYEKL come from the germline V gene. V was shortened by 0 bases and J by 0 bases, with 9 bases between the two germline ends.

The V and J genes are TRBV5-4 and TRBJ2-2; possible D gene TRBD2, 6 bases. The CDR3 contains 14 residues. The V gene lost 4 bases and the J gene lost 6 bases, with 13 bases spanning the gap. From germline, CDR1 is SGHNT and CDR2 YYREEE (reference sequence). CDR3 region: CASSGRLEAGELFF. In DNA form, the CDR3 reads TGTGCCAGCAGCGGGAGACTAGAGGCCGGGGAGCTGTTTTTT.

The genes are TRBV2 and TRBJ1-1; no clear D. The CDR3 has 14 amino acids. Germline V CDR1 and CDR2: SNHLY, FYNNEI. Trimming cost V 3 bases and J 6 bases, with 14 bases left between them. The CDR3 coding sequence is TGTGCCAGCAGTGACCCCAGGAGGAAATCTGAAGCTTTCTTT. Translating gives CASSDPRRKSEAFF.

The J gene is TRBJ2-2, the V gene TRBV19; tentatively, D is TRBD1 (6 bases). The CDR3 is 15 residues long. Trimming left V 0 bases short and J 6 bases short, with 11 bases between. The germline gives CDR1 LNHDA, CDR2 SQIVND (reference sequence). The chain's CDR3 is CASSIDQGFPGELFF. Written as DNA, the CDR3 is TGTGCCAGTAGTATAGATCAGGGGTTTCCCGGGGAGCTGTTTTTT.

This chain connects TRBV5-1 to TRBJ1-1; D call uncertain. Germline lookup yields CDR1 SGHRS and CDR2 YFSETQ. Trimming removed 1 base at V and 5 bases at J, with 12 bases between. The CDR3 runs to 14 residues. The CDR3 DNA reads TGCGCCAGCAGCTTGCTTCCCTCCCGGACTGAAGCTTTCTTT. As protein: CASSLLPSRTEAFF. The complete variable domain, with remaining parts taken from reference TRBV5-1 and TRBJ1-1, reads KAGVTQTPRYLIKTRGQQVTLSCSPISGHRSVSWYQQTPGQGLQFLFEYFSETQRNKGNFPGRFSGRQFSNSRSEMNVSTLELGDSALYLCASSLLPSRTEAFFGQGTRLTVV.

CDR3 bases: TGTGCCAGCAGTTGGACAGGACGGCTCTCTGGGGCCAACGTCCTGACTTTC. Its translation is CASSWTGRLSGANVLTF. The chain carries TRBV27 and TRBJ2-6, with 7 bases that match TRBD1. CDR3 length equals 17 residues. Germline V gene sequence: CDR1 MNHEY, CDR2 SMNVEV (reference sequence). Trimming cost V 4 bases and J 0 bases; bases outside gene matches: 6.

The chain recombines TRBV18 with TRBJ1-5; D is possibly TRBD1 (6 bases). Germline CDR1 and CDR2: KGHSH and LQKENI. V lost 4 bases and J lost 1, with 17 bases in between. The CDR3 totals 17 residues. The CDR3 spells CASSRTRSRGSNQPQHF. The CDR3 bases are TGTGCCAGCTCACGAACTCGTTCCAGGGGAAGCAATCAGCCCCAGCATTTT.

The chain is built from TRBV27 and TRBJ1-1; 7 nucleotides line up with TRBD1. Germline V gene sequence: CDR1 MNHEY, CDR2 SMNVEV (reference sequence). The CDR3 has 16 residues. V lost 2 bases and J lost 0; bases outside the gene matches: 6. CDR3 sequence reads: CASSLDSTGVNTEAFF. CDR3 bases: TGTGCCAGCAGTTTAGACTCCACAGGGGTGAACACTGAAGCTTTCTTT.

The chain uses TRBV7-3 and TRBJ2-3; D perhaps matches TRBD2 (7 bases). V was clipped by 5 bases and J by 4 bases, with 28 bases between them. The V gene's germline CDR1 is SGHTA and CDR2 FQGTGA. The CDR3 totals 19 residues. The CDR3 spells CASSPGVLAAGVSPDTQYF. The CDR3 DNA is TGTGCCAGCAGCCCAGGGGTGCTAGCGGCTGGGGTATCCCCAGATACGCAGTATTTT.

This clone turned up a few times. V usage is TRBV28 and J usage is TRBJ2-1; unclear D gene. CDR3 length equals 13 residues. Between the trimmed V and J ends, which lost 2 bases and 3 bases, there was a span of 5 bases. Germline V gene data show CDR1 as MDHEN and CDR2 as SYDVKM. CDR3 DNA sequence: TGTGCCAGCAGTTTAACCAGCTACAATGAGCAGTTCTTC. This gives the protein CASSLTSYNEQFF.

The chain combines TRBV30 with TRBJ2-5; 9 bases fit TRBD2. Germline V gene lookup returns CDR1 GTSNPN and CDR2 SVGIG (reference sequence). J lost 5 bases, V lost 5 bases, and 9 bases had no gene match. The CDR3 covers 14 residues. The CDR3 reads CAWEYSGGPETQYF. CDR3 DNA: TGTGCCTGGGAGTATAGCGGGGGTCCCGAGACCCAGTACTTC.

This chain uses TRBV5-4 with TRBJ1-3, with a possible D match to TRBD1 (5 bases). Trimming pared 1 base from V and 2 bases from J, leaving 13 bases between. This CDR3 has 16 residues. Germline CDR1 SGHNT, CDR2 YYREEE (reference sequence). In DNA, the CDR3 is TGTGCCAGCAGCTTGATTACGGGGGACGCTGGAAACACCATATATTTT. It yields the protein CASSLITGDAGNTIYF.

The chain uses TRBV29-1 and TRBJ1-2, with 7 positions matching TRBD1. The CDR3 has 13 amino acids. J gave up 4 bases and V 6 bases, and 8 bases lay outside the gene matches. From germline, CDR1 is SQVTM and CDR2 ANQGSEA. This chain's CDR3 is CSVGQRFSYGYTF. CDR3 bases: TGCAGCGTGGGACAGAGGTTTTCCTATGGCTACACCTTC.